The next 15 T cell receptor beta chains were all read from a single sample in a study of identical twins. In TCRdb, the 5' RACE reads were re-called with MiXCR into one record per CDR3 protein. The table has 300,000 to 350,000 distinct CDR3 sequences, 9% to 15% seen once. The same data also contributed to another study, on yellow fever vaccine responses in identical twins.

Sequenced: CD8+ T cells sorted from blood. The receptors derive from a woman aged 18-35 years in good health.

In its sample, this clonotype was seen many times. The V gene is TRBV27, the J gene TRBJ2-1; D is undetermined. Germline CDR1 is MNHEY and CDR2 is SMNVEV (reference sequence). The CDR3 has 17 amino acids. Trimming shortened V by 2 bases and J by 6 bases, and 20 bases separated the two germline ends. Here the CDR3 reads CASSLPHVMRPGNEQFF. CDR3 nucleotides: TGTGCCAGCAGTTTACCCCATGTGATGCGGCCGGGCAATGAGCAGTTCTTC.

The chain has TRBV27 and TRBJ2-1, with TRBD2 matching over 16 bases. The CDR3 has 15 amino acids. V shed 2 bases and J 8 bases; nucleotides not matched to a gene: 0. Germline V gives CDR1 MNHEY, CDR2 SMNVEV (reference sequence). In DNA, the CDR3 is TGTGCCAGCAGTTTAGGGACTAGCGGGAGGGATGAGCAGTTCTTC. Translation: CASSLGTSGRDEQFF.

The V call is TRBV6-5, the J call TRBJ1-1; TRBD1 might be the D (5 bases). Germline CDR1 and CDR2: MNHEY and SVGAGI. V gave up 2 bases and J gave up 0 bases, with 10 bases separating them. The CDR3 length is 15 residues. CDR3 in amino acids: CASSYGRGLNTEAFF. CDR3 coding DNA: TGTGCCAGCAGTTACGGGAGGGGCCTGAACACTGAAGCTTTCTTT.

The rearrangement joins TRBV5-5 to TRBJ2-5; D uncertain. CDR3 length equals 13 residues. Germline CDR1 and CDR2: SGHKS and YYEKEE (reference sequence). The ends were cut back, 0 bases at V and 3 bases at J, with 6 bases in the middle. The CDR3 sequence is CASSLERKETQYF. CDR3 DNA sequence: TGTGCCAGCAGCTTGGAGAGAAAAGAGACCCAGTACTTC.

In this sample, this clonotype turned up a few times. The rearrangement uses TRBV13 and TRBJ2-1; 11 bases map to TRBD2. From germline, CDR1 is PRHDT and CDR2 FYEKMQ (reference sequence). The CDR3 has 16 residues. V shed 3 bases and J 5 bases; nucleotides not matched to a gene: 6. This CDR3 reads CASSLTLAGGNNEQFF. CDR3 sequence (DNA): TGTGCCAGCAGCTTGACCTTAGCGGGAGGGAACAATGAGCAGTTCTTC.

The rearrangement links TRBV29-1 to TRBJ2-7; possibly TRBD1 for D (5 bases). The V end was cut by 6 bases, the J end by 0 bases, with 9 bases between. This CDR3 region has 12 residues. From germline, CDR1 is SQVTM and CDR2 ANQGSEA. The CDR3 region is CSVPRVSYEQYV. The CDR3 coding sequence is TGCAGCGTCCCCAGGGTCTCCTACGAGCAGTACGTC.

This clonotype was counted at least ten times. The J gene is TRBJ2-7, the V gene TRBV12-3 or TRBV12-4, with 9 bases identical to TRBD2. This CDR3 comprises 14 residues. J gave up 3 bases and V 0 bases, and 0 bases lay outside the gene matches. The CDR3 nucleotides are TGTGCCAGCAGTTTAGCTAGCGGGAGCTACGAGCAGTACTTC. The encoded protein is CASSLASGSYEQYF.

This clonotype has at least ten counts. The V gene is TRBV7-8, the J gene TRBJ2-5, with TRBD2 as a possible D gene (6 bases). This CDR3 is built from 13 residues. The germline V and J ends were trimmed by 5 bases and 4 bases, with 11 bases remaining between them. Per the germline V gene, CDR1 is SGHVS and CDR2 is FQNEAQ. The CDR3 reads CASSREPPETQYF. CDR3 DNA sequence: TGTGCCAGCAGCCGGGAGCCCCCAGAGACCCAGTACTTC.

This clonotype has a count of ten or more. The chain joins TRBV7-8 to TRBJ2-1, with 11 bases aligning to TRBD2. Germline V gene data show CDR1 as SGHVS and CDR2 as FQNEAQ. CDR3 length equals 16 residues. The V and J ends lost 5 bases and 4 bases, in that order; junction bases with no gene match: 7. CDR3: CASSTRTSGRYNEQFF. CDR3 nucleotide sequence: TGTGCCAGCAGCACCCGGACTAGCGGGCGGTACAATGAGCAGTTCTTC.

This clonotype occurred a few times. V gene TRBV15 combines with J gene TRBJ2-7; 10 positions agree with TRBD1. Germline assignment: CDR1 LNHNV and CDR2 YYDKDF (reference sequence). There are 14 residues in the CDR3. Germline trimming cut 8 bases from V and 5 bases from J; bases unmatched to any gene: 9. The CDR3 coding sequence is TGTGCCACCGAATCGGGACAGGGGAACAACGAGCAGTACTTC. It specifies CATESGQGNNEQYF.

This clonotype was seen at least ten times. The CDR3 DNA reads as TGTGCCAGCAGCCAAGGACTAGGGGCCCTAGAGACCCAGTACTTC. The encoded protein is CASSQGLGALETQYF. This chain joins TRBV4-2 and TRBJ2-5; possibly TRBD2 for D (6 bases). The CDR3 extends over 15 amino acids. Germline V gene data show CDR1 as LGHNA and CDR2 as YNFKEQ. Trimming left V 1 base short and J 4 bases short, with 13 bases between.

The rearrangement links TRBV7-8 to TRBJ1-2; D remains unclear. Germline V gene lookup returns CDR1 SGHVS and CDR2 FQNEAQ. The CDR3 contains 11 residues. V shed 5 bases and J shed 8 bases, with 9 bases lying between them. Written as DNA, the CDR3 is TGTGCCAGCAGCGACCGAGAGGGCTACACCTTC. As protein: CASSDREGYTF.

There are a few counts of this clonotype. The chain couples TRBV20-1 to TRBJ2-1, with D possibly being TRBD2 (6 bases). The V end was cut by 1 base, the J end by 0 bases, with 10 bases between. Germline-derived CDR1 and CDR2 are DFQATT and SNEGSKA (reference sequence). The CDR3 runs to 15 residues. This chain's CDR3 is CSARGAEGSYNEQFF. Here the CDR3 DNA reads TGCAGTGCTAGAGGGGCGGAGGGCTCCTACAATGAGCAGTTCTTC.

The chain has TRBV9 and TRBJ2-1; the match to TRBD1 covers 7 bases. This CDR3 contains 15 residues. V trimming: 6 bases; J trimming: 3 bases; junction bases outside the gene matches: 9. Looked up from germline, CDR1 is SGDLS and CDR2 is YYNGEE. CDR3 nucleotides: TGTGCCAGCACCCCCCGGGACAGCCTCTACAATGAGCAGTTCTTC. This translates into CASTPRDSLYNEQFF.

The chain couples TRBV12-3 or TRBV12-4 to TRBJ2-2; D call uncertain. The CDR3 sequence is 11 residues long. The V end lost 7 bases, the J end lost 6 bases, and 6 bases lay between the germline ends. CDR3 bases: TGTGCCAGCACCAAAGCCGGGGAGCTGTTTTTT. This sequence encodes CASTKAGELFF.